This TCR beta chain was identified during a study of blood T cell repertoires in COVID-19 (dated by TCRdb to the early 2020s). Regarding the complete study: The collaborator samples originated in the United States, Italy and Spain and spanned the acute and convalescent phases of COVID-19. The material from the prospective study consisted of cDNA or gDNA derived from T cells, B-cell-depleted T cells, or PBMCs. Subjects who had been exposed to COVID-19, were actively infected with it, or had recovered from it provided the deeply sampled blood TCRbeta repertoires that made up the dataset. The repertoires were made available in a free public database intended to serve as a resource for research on the immune response to SARS-CoV-2. The samples were drawn from two sources: the first 160 participants of the ongoing ImmuneRACE study, and 950 to 1,500 subjects contributed by 6 global collaborators. Nearly every sample came with metadata listing a de-identified subject ID, COVID-19 status, age in years and sex. Where available, HLA class I and class II types were taken from metadata supplied by the sample provider and were not determined by assay-based typing.

Findings and caveats that apply to the study as a whole: Clinical and demographic metadata were provided uncurated, with the amount varying by source and participant.

Whole blood was collected in K2EDTA tubes by collaborating institutions according to the institutions' own protocols. For TCRbeta analysis, collaborator samples were shipped as frozen whole blood, as isolated PBMCs, or as DNA extracted from either sample type. The immunoSEQ Assay, a bias-controlled multiplex PCR, was used to amplify TCRbeta CDR3 regions from genomic DNA. The paper's processing steps were these. The number of nucleated cells in each sample was estimated from the amplification of reference gene primers within the assay. Sequence reads were collapsed and filtered to measure the absolute abundance of every unique TCRbeta CDR3 rearrangement. For each sample, productive Simpson clonality was calculated as the square root of Simpson's diversity index across productive rearrangements. In TCRdb, the immuneACCESS table is reduced to in-frame sequences with V and J assigned. These tables do not hold every clone; where another copy was compared, an unresolved V gene accounts for under half, and the others remain unexplained. V and J calls and clone size are those listed in that table; D and trimming were worked out from the DNA. The sample has about 68,000 clones on record, approximately 86% of them singletons. The ten largest clones add up to around 4% of the sample.

As for this clone: The clone's antigen remains unknown. Per-base qualities were not stored, and no clone one base away is much larger.

The junction shows trimming of 3 bases on V and 5 bases on J, and the gene matches do not reach 5 bases of it. The germline V gene (reference sequence) specifies MNHEY as CDR1 and SMNVEV as CDR2. The CDR3, from cysteine to phenylalanine, totals 14 residues. Only the CDR3 part of the read is kept: 42 bases, read in frame from the first base. Recombination connected TRBV27 to TRBJ2-7, with 9 bases aligning to TRBD1. This clonotype originated in a man aged 50 or older with acute or convalescent COVID-19. The sequenced material came from peripheral blood. The DNA sequence follows: TGTGCCAGCAGTTTGACAGGGGGGGTGAACGAGCAGTACTTC. This translates into CASSLTGGVNEQYF.